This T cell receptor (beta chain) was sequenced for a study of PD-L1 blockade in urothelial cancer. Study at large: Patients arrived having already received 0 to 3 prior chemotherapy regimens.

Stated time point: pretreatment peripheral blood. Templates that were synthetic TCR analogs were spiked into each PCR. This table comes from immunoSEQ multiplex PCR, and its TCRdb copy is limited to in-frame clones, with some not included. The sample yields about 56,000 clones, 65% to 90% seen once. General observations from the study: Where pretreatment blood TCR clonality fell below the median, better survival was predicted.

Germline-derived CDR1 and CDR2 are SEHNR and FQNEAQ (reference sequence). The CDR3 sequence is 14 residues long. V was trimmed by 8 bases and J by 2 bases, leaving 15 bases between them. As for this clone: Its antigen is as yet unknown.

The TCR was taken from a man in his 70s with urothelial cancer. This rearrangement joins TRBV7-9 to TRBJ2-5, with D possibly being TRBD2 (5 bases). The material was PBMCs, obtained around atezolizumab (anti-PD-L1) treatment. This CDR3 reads CASGEGSGQETQYF. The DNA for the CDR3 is TGTGCCAGCGGGGAAGGCTCGGGACAAGAGACCCAGTACTTC.